Listed here are 9 T cell receptor beta chains from one sample, sequenced in a study of T cell changes during pregnancy in multiple sclerosis. This table comes from immunoSEQ multiplex PCR, and its TCRdb copy is limited to in-frame clones, with some not included. Of roughly 35,000 clones listed, almost 95% are singletons. This specimen was CD4+ T cells from peripheral blood mononuclear cells, taken in the third trimester of pregnancy. These receptors all stem from a female donor in good health, enrolled as a control in a pregnancy study.

The gene calls are TRBV9 and TRBJ1-2; 10 nucleotides agree with TRBD1. This CDR3 spans 15 amino acids. Per the germline V gene, CDR1 is SGDLS and CDR2 is YYNGEE. Trimming cost V 0 bases and J 5 bases; bases outside gene matches: 4. CDR3 coding DNA: TGTGCCAGCAGCGTAGACCCGGGACAGGGGTATGGCTACACCTTC. This sequence encodes CASSVDPGQGYGYTF.

The chain is built from TRBV28 and TRBJ1-1, with TRBD1 identical over 12 bases. Trimming cost V 5 bases and J 1 base; bases outside gene matches: 2. The CDR3 loop spans 15 amino acids. Germline V gene sequence: CDR1 MDHEN, CDR2 SYDVKM. The CDR3 is CASSGTGGGNTEAFF. Here the CDR3 DNA reads TGTGCCAGCAGTGGGACAGGGGGCGGGAACACTGAAGCTTTCTTT.

The rearrangement links TRBV7-8 to TRBJ2-1; a possible D gene is TRBD2 (6 bases). The CDR3 is 15 residues long. Trimming pared 1 base from V and 14 bases from J, leaving 21 bases between. Germline V gives CDR1 SGHVS, CDR2 FQNEAQ. The CDR3 is CASSLDGRAARPEFF. CDR3 DNA sequence: TGTGCCAGCAGCTTAGACGGGAGAGCCGCACGGCCCGAGTTCTTC.

The V and J genes are TRBV2 and TRBJ1-1; TRBD1 aligns across 8 bases. The CDR3 runs to 12 residues. The V and J ends lost 5 bases and 11 bases, in that order; junction bases with no gene match: 7. Germline V gene lookup returns CDR1 SNHLY and CDR2 FYNNEI. In nucleotides, the CDR3 is TGTGCCAGCAGTCCTAGAACAGGGGGGGCTTTCTTT. Protein product: CASSPRTGGAFF.

The chain couples TRBV5-6 to TRBJ2-2; TRBD2 agrees at 7 bases. The CDR3 runs 17 residues. Trimming removed 0 bases from V and 4 bases from J; junction bases left unmatched: 9. The germline V gene encodes CDR1 SGHDT and CDR2 YYEEEE. CDR3 region: CASSLGESGALTGELFF. CDR3 sequence (DNA): TGTGCCAGCAGCTTGGGGGAGAGCGGGGCCCTCACCGGGGAGCTGTTTTTT.

The J gene is TRBJ1-2, the V gene TRBV19; D not certain. In germline, CDR1 is LNHDA, CDR2 SQIVND (reference sequence). The CDR3 spans 15 residues. Trimming pared 5 bases from V and 5 bases from J, leaving 18 bases between. CDR3 sequence reads: CASSLGLIDRYGYTF. The CDR3 nucleotides read TGTGCCAGTAGTCTAGGACTCATAGATCGATATGGCTACACCTTC.

This clone is a singleton in its sample. J is TRBJ1-3 and V is TRBV5-8; TRBD1 is a possible D gene (6 bases). The CDR3 is made up of 15 amino acids. Trimming stripped 4 bases from V and 6 bases from J, with 17 bases between. CDR1 and CDR2 from the germline V gene are SGHTS and YDEGEE. For the CDR3, the DNA is TGTGCCAGCAGCCGCCTCGGGCAGGGGATAAACACCATATATTTT. Amino acids: CASSRLGQGINTIYF.

This chain links TRBV6-5 with TRBJ1-6; D uncertain. The germline gives CDR1 MNHEY, CDR2 SVGAGI. This CDR3 has 16 residues. Trimming removed 0 bases at V and 3 bases at J, with 9 bases between. In DNA, the CDR3 is TGTGCCAGCAGTTACTCGATCCAGGTCTATAATTCACCCCTCCACTTT. Protein sequence: CASSYSIQVYNSPLHF.

The CDR3 loop reads CASSSRSAGGLSGANVLTF. The CDR3 bases are TGTGCCAGCAGCTCCCGTTCAGCGGGGGGCCTCTCTGGGGCCAACGTCCTGACTTTC. J is TRBJ2-6 and V is TRBV9; 9 nucleotides line up with TRBD2. The CDR3 loop spans 19 amino acids. Losses at the gene ends were 4 bases for V and 0 bases for J; bases not matched to a gene: 11. Germline CDR1 SGDLS, CDR2 YYNGEE.